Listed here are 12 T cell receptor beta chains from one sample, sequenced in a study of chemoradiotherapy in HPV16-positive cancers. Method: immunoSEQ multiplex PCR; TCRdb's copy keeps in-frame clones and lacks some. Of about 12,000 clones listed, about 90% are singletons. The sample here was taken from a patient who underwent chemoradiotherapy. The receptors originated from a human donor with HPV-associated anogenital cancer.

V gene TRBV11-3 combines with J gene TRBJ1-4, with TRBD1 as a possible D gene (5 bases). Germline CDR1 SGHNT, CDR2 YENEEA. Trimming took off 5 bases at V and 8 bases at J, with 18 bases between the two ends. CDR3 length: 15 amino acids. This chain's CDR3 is CASSPHQGKGEKLFF. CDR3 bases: TGTGCCAGCAGCCCCCACCAGGGAAAAGGGGAAAAACTGTTTTTT.

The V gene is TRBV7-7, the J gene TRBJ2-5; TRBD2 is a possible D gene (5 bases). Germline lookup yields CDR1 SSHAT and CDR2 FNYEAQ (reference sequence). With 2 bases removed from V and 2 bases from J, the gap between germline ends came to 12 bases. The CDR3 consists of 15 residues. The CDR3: CASSLTDYGQETQYF. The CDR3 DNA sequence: TGTGCCAGCAGCTTAACAGACTACGGGCAAGAGACCCAGTACTTC.

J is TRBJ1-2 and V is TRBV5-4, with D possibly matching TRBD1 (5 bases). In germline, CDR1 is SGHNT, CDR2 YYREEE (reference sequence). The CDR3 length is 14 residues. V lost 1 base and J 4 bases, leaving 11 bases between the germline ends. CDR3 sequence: CASSLNQGLYGYTF. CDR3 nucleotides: TGTGCCAGCAGCTTGAATCAGGGACTCTATGGCTACACCTTC.

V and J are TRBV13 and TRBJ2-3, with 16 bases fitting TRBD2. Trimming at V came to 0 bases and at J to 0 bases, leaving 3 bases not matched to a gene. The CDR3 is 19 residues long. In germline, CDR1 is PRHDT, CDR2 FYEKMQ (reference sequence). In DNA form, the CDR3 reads TGTGCCAGCAGCTTAGGTCCGGGACTAGCGGGAGGGAGCACAGATACGCAGTATTTT. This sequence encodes CASSLGPGLAGGSTDTQYF.

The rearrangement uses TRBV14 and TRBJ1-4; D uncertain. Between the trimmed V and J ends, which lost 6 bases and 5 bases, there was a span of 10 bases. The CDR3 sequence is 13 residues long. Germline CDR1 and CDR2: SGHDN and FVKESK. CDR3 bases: TGTGCCAGCAGTCTTGGACCCAATGAAAAACTGTTTTTT. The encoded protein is CASSLGPNEKLFF. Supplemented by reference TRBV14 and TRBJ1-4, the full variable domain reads EAGVTQFPSHSVIEKGQTVTLRCDPISGHDNLYWYRRVMGKEIKFLLHFVKESKQDESGMPNNRFLAERTGGTYSTLKVQPAELEDSGVYFCASSLGPNEKLFFGSGTQLSVL.

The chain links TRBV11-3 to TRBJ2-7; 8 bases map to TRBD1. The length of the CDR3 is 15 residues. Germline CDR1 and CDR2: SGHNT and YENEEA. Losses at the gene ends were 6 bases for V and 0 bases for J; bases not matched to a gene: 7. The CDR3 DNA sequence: TGTGCCAGCAGGCACCGGGACAGGAGCTCCTACGAGCAGTACTTC. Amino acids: CASRHRDRSSYEQYF.

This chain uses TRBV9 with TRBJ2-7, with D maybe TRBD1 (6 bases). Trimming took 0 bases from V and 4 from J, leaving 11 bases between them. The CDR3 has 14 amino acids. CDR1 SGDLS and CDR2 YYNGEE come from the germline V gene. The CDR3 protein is CASSVGVRGYEQYF. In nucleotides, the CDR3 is TGTGCCAGCAGCGTAGGGGTCAGGGGATACGAGCAGTACTTC.

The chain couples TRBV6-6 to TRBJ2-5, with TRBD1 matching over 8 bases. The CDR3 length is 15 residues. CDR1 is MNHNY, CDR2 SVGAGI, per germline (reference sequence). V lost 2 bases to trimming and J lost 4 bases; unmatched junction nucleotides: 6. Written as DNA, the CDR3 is TGTGCCAGCAGTTACGCTCTGGGACAGGTAGAGACCCAGTACTTC. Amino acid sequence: CASSYALGQVETQYF.

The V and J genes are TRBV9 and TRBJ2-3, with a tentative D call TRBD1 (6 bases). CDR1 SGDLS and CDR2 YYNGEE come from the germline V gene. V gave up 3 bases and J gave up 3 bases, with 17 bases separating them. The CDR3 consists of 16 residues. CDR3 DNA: TGTGCCAGCAGCGCCTACAACGGTAGGGGGACAGATACGCAGTATTTT. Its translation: CASSAYNGRGTDTQYF.

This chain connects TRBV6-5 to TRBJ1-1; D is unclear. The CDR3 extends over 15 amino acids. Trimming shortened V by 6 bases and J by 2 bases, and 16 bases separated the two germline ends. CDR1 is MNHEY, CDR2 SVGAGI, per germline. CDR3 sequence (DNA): TGTGCCAGCAGGAAGCCCTTCCGGGGTAACACTGAAGCTTTCTTT. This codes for CASRKPFRGNTEAFF.

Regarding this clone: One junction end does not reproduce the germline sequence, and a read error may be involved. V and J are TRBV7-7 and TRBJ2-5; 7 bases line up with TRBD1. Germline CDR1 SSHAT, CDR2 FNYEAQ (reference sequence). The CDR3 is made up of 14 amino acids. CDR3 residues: CASSLDRVGETQYF. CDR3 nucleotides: TGTGCTAGCAGCTTAGACAGGGTCGGGGAGACCCAGTACTTC.

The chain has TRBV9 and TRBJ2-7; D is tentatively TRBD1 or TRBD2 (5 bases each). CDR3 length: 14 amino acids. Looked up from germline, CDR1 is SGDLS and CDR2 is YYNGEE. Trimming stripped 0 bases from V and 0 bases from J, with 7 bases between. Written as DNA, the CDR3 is TGTGCCAGCAGCGTAGCCGGGGCCTCCTACGAGCAGTACTTC. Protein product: CASSVAGASYEQYF.